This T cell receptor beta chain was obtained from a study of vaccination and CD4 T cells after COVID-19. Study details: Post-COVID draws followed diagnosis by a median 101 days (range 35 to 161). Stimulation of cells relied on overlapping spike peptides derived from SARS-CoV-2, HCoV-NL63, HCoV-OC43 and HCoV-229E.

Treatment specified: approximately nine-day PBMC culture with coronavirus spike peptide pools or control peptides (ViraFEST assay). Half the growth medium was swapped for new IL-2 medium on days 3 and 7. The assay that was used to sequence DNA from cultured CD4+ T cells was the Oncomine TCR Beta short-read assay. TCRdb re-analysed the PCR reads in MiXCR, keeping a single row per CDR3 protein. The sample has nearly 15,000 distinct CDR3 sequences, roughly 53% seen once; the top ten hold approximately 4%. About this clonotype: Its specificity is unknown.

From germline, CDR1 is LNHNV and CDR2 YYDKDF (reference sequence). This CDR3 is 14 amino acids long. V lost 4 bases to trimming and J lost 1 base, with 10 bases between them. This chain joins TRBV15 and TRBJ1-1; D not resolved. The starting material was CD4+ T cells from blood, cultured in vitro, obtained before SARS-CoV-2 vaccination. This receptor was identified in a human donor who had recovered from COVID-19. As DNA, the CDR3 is TGTGCCACCAGCATGCTCCACAGGAACACTGAAGCTTTCTTT. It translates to CATSMLHRNTEAFF.